The 7 T cell receptor beta chains below all came from one sample that was sequenced in a study of immune cell composition in non-small cell lung cancer. Normal lung sampling was at least 3 cm from the tumour, as distant as possible. The repertoire was sequenced with immunoSEQ multiplex PCR; TCRdb's copy has only in-frame clones and lacks some. The profile shows roughly 1,400 clones, 66% of them singletons. Material: non-adjacent lung tissue. All receptors derive from a human donor with non-small cell lung cancer.

The J gene is TRBJ1-1, the V gene TRBV6-1; D gene unclear. V shed 4 bases and J shed 2 bases, with 8 bases lying between them. The germline gives CDR1 MNHNS, CDR2 SASEGT. The CDR3 spans 13 residues. The CDR3 DNA reads as TGTGCCAGCAGTGTAACATATAACACTGAAGCTTTCTTT. The encoded protein is CASSVTYNTEAFF.

The chain employs TRBV6-5 and TRBJ1-5, with a tentative D call TRBD1 (6 bases). The V and J ends lost 5 bases and 4 bases respectively, with 12 bases between them. Germline-derived CDR1 and CDR2 are MNHEY and SVGAGI. This CDR3 spans 14 amino acids. CDR3 in amino acids: CASSLGQKNQPQHF. CDR3 in DNA: TGTGCCAGCAGTCTAGGACAGAAGAATCAGCCCCAGCATTTT.

The chain uses TRBV29-1 and TRBJ2-7; a possible D gene is TRBD2 (6 bases). Germline CDR1 reads SQVTM; CDR2 reads ANQGSEA. Trimming took 4 bases from V and 6 from J, leaving 19 bases between them. The CDR3 loop spans 14 amino acids. The CDR3, as DNA: TGCAGCGTTGCCACAGCGGGTTCCCAACCCGAGCAGTACTTC. It specifies CSVATAGSQPEQYF.

The chain uses TRBV4-1 and TRBJ1-1, with no clear D. V lost 2 bases to trimming and J lost 0 bases, with 10 bases between them. The CDR3 sequence is 15 residues long. Germline CDR1 is MGHRA and CDR2 is YSYEKL. In nucleotides, the CDR3 is TGCGCCAGCAGCCAACTTATAGGAGTGAACACTGAAGCTTTCTTT. It encodes CASSQLIGVNTEAFF.

This clone showed up just once. This chain links TRBV7-2 with TRBJ2-7, with 9 bases matching TRBD2. Germline V gene sequence: CDR1 SGHTA, CDR2 FQGNSA. J was trimmed by 4 bases and V by 4 bases; bases with no gene match: 11. The CDR3 sequence is 16 residues long. In DNA form, the CDR3 reads TGTGCCAGCAGCTCCACTGGGCGGGGGGGCAAGTACGAGCAGTACTTC. Amino acid sequence: CASSSTGRGGKYEQYF. Filled out from reference TRBV7-2 and TRBJ2-7, the complete variable domain reads GAGVSQSPSNKVTEKGKDVELRCDPISGHTALYWYRQSLGQGLEFLIYFQGNSAPDKSGLPSDRFSAERTGGSVSTLTIQRTQQEDSAVYLCASSSTGRGGKYEQYFGPGTRLTVT.

This clone was observed once. V and J are TRBV15 and TRBJ1-1; the match to TRBD1 covers 8 bases. The V gene's germline CDR1 is LNHNV and CDR2 YYDKDF (reference sequence). Trimming at V came to 5 bases and at J to 4 bases, leaving 9 bases not matched to a gene. CDR3 length: 15 residues. The CDR3 protein is CATSDPTGAVTEAFF. The CDR3 coding sequence is TGTGCCACCAGCGACCCGACAGGGGCGGTCACTGAAGCTTTCTTT.

The rearrangement uses TRBV28 and TRBJ1-4; D remains unclear. V was cut by 4 bases and J by 9 bases, with 15 bases left in between. The CDR3 runs 14 residues. Germline V gene lookup returns CDR1 MDHEN and CDR2 SYDVKM. The CDR3 coding sequence is TGTGCCAGCAGTTCCCCCGCGGTGAGGAAAAAACTGTTTTTT. Translating it yields CASSSPAVRKKLFF.